The source of this T cell receptor (beta chain) is a study of blood T cell repertoires in COVID-19. Study details: T cells, B-cell-depleted T cells, or PBMCs provided the cDNA or gDNA that served as material.

CDR3 length: 14 amino acids. Germline CDR1 is SGHRS and CDR2 is YFSETQ. Trimming took 0 bases from V and 4 from J; bases not matched to a gene: 2. The table came from immunoSEQ multiplex PCR; TCRdb's copy has only in-frame clones and leaves some out. The table has over 85,000 clones, around 86% seen once; the top ten hold about 5%. This clone was found once. The chain employs TRBV5-1 and TRBJ1-1, with 8 bases that match TRBD1. This clonotype was obtained from a woman at least 80 years old with acute or convalescent COVID-19. Sequences were obtained from peripheral blood. The CDR3, as DNA: TGCGCCAGCAGCTTGGTCCAGGGGGCCACTGAAGCTTTCTTT. Amino acid sequence: CASSLVQGATEAFF.